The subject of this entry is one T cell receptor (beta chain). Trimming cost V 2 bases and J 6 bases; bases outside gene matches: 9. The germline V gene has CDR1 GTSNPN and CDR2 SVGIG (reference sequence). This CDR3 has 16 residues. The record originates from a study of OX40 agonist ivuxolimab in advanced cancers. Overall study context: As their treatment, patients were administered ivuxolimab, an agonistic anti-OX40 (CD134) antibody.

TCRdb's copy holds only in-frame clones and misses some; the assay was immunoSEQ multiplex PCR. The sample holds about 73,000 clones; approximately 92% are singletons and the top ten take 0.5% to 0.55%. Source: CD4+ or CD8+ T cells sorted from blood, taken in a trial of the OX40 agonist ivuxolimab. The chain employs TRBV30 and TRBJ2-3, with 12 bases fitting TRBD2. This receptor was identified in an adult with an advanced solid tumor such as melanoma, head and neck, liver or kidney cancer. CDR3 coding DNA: TGTGCCTGGAGTATCGGACTAGCGGGGTTCTCCGATACGCAGTATTTT. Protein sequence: CAWSIGLAGFSDTQYF.